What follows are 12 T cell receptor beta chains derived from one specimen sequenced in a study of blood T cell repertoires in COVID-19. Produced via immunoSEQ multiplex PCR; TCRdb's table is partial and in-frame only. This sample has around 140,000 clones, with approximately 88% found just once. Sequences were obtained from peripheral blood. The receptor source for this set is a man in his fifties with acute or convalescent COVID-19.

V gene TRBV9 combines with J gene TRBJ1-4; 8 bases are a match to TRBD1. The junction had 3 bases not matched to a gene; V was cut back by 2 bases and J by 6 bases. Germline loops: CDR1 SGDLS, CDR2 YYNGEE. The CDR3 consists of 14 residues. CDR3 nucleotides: TGTGCCAGCAGCGTTGACAGGGGCGATGAAAAACTGTTTTTT. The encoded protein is CASSVDRGDEKLFF.

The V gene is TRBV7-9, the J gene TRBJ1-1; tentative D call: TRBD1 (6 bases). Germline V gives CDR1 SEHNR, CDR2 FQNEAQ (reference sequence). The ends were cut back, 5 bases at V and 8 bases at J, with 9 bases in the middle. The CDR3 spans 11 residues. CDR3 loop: CASSRTVEAFF. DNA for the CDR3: TGTGCCAGCAGCCGGACAGTAGAAGCTTTCTTT.

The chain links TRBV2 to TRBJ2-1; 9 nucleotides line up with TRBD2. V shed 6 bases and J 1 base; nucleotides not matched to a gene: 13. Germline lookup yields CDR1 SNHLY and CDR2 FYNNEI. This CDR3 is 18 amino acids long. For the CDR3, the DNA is TGTGCCAGCAGCGGGGGTGGGGGTAGCGGGAGATCCTACAATGAGCAGTTCTTC. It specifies CASSGGGGSGRSYNEQFF.

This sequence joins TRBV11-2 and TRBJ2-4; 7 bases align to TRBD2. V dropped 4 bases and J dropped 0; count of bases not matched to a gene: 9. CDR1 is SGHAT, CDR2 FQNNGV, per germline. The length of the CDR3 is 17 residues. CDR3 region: CASSSRGGGLAKNIQYF. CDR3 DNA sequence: TGTGCCAGCAGCTCTCGTGGGGGGGGACTAGCCAAAAACATTCAGTACTTC.

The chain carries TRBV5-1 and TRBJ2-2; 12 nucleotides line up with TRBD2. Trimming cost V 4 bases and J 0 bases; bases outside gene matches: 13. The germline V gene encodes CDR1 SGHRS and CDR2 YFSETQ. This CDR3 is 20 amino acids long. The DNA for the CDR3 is TGCGCCAGCAGCAGTCCTCCGGGACTAGCGGGTGCCGCGAACACCGGGGAGCTGTTTTTT. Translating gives CASSSPPGLAGAANTGELFF.

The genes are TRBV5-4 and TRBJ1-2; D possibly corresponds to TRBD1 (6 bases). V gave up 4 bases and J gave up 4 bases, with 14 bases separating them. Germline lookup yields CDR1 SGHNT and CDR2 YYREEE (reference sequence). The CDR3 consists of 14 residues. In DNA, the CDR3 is TGTGCCAGCAGCCCCAAGGGGGACATCTATGGCTACACCTTC. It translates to CASSPKGDIYGYTF.

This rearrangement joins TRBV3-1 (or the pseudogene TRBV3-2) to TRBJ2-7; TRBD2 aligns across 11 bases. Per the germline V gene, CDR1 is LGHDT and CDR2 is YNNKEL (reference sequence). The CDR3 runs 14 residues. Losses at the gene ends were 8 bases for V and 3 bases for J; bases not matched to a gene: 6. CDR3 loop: CASGPGLAVYEQYF. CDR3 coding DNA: TGTGCCAGCGGGCCGGGACTAGCGGTCTACGAGCAGTACTTC.

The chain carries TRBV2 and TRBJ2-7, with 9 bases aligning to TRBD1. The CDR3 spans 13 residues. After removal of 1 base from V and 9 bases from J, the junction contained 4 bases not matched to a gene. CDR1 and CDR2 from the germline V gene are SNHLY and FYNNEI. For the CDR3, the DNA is TGTGCCAGCAGTGAAGACTCGGGACAGGGGCAGTACTTC. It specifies CASSEDSGQGQYF.

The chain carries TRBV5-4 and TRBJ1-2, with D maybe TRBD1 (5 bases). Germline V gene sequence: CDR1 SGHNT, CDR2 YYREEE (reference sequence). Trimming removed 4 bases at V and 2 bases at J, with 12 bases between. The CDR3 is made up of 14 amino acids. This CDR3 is CASSDPGGNYGYTF. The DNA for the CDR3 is TGTGCCAGCAGCGATCCGGGGGGAAACTATGGCTACACCTTC. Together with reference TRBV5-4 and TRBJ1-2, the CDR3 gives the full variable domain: ETGVTQSPTHLIKTRGQQVTLRCSSQSGHNTVSWYQQALGQGPQFIFQYYREEENGRGNFPPRFSGLQFPNYSSELNVNALELDDSALYLCASSDPGGNYGYTFGSGTRLTVV.

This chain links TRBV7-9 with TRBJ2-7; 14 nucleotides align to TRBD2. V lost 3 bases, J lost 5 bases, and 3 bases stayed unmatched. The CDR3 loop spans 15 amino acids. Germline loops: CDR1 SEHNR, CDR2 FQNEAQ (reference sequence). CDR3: CASSLGLAGEHEQYF. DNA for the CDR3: TGTGCCAGCAGCTTGGGACTAGCGGGGGAGCACGAGCAGTACTTC. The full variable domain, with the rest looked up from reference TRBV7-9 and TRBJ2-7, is DTGVSQNPRHKITKRGQNVTFRCDPISEHNRLYWYRQTLGQGPEFLTYFQNEAQLEKSRLLSDRFSAERPKGSFSTLEIQRTEQGDSAMYLCASSLGLAGEHEQYFGPGTRLTVT.

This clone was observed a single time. CDR3 sequence reads: CASASPGGSREKLFF. The CDR3 DNA sequence: TGTGCCAGCGCTAGCCCGGGTGGGTCTAGAGAAAAACTGTTTTTT. V and J are TRBV2 and TRBJ1-4; D unclear. Germline CDR1 and CDR2: SNHLY and FYNNEI. The CDR3 is 15 amino acids. The ends were cut back, 8 bases at V and 8 bases at J, with 21 bases in the middle.

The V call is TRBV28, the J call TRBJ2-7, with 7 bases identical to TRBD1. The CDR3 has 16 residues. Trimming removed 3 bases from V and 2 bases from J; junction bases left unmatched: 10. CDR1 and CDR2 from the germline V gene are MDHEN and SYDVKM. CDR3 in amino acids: CASSFPRRDRTYEQYF. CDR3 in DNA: TGTGCCAGCAGTTTTCCCCGCCGGGACAGAACCTACGAGCAGTACTTC.